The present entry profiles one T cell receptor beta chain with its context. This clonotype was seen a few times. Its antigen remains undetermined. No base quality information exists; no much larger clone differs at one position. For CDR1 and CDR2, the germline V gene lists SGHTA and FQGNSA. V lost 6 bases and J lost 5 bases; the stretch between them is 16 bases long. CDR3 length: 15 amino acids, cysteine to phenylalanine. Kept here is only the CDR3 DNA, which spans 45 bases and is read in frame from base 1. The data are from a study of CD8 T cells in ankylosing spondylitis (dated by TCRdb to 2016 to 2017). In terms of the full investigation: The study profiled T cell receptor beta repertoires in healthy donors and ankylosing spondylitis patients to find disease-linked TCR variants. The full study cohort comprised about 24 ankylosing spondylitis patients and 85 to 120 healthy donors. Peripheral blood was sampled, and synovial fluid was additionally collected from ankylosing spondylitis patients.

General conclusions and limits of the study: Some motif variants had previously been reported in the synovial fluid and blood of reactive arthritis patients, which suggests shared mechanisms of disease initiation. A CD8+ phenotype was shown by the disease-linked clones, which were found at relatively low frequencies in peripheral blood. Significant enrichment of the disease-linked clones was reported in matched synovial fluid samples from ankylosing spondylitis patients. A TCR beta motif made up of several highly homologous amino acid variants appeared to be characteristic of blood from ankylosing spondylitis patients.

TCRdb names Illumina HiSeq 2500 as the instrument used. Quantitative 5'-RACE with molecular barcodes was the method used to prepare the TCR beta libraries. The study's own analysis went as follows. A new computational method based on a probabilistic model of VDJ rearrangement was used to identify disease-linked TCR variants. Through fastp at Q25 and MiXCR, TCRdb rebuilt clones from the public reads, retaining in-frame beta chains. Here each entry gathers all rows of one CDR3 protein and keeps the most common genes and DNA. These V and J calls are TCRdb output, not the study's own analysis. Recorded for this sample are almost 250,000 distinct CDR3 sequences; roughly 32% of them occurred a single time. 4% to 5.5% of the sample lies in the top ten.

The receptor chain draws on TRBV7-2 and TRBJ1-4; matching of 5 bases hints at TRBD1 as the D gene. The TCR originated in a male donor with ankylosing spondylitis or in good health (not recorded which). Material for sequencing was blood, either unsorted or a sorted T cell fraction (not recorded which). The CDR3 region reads CASSQSAGSNEKLFF. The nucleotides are TGTGCCAGCAGTCAATCAGCAGGGTCCAATGAAAAACTGTTTTTT.